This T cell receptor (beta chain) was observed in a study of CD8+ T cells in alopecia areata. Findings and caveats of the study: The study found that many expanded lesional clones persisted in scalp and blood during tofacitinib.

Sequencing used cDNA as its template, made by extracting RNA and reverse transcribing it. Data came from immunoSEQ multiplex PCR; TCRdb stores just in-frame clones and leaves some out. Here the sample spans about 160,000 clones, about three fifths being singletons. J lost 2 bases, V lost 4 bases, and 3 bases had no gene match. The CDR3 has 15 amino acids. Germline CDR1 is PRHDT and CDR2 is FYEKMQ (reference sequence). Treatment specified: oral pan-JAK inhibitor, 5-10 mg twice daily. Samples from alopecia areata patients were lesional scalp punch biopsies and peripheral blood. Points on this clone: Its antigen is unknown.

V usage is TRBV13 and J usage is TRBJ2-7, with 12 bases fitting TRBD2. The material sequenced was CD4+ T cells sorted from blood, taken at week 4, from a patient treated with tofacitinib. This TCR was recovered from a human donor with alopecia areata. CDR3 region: CASSSRLAGAYEQYF. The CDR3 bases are TGTGCCAGCAGCTCCAGACTAGCGGGGGCCTACGAGCAGTACTTC.